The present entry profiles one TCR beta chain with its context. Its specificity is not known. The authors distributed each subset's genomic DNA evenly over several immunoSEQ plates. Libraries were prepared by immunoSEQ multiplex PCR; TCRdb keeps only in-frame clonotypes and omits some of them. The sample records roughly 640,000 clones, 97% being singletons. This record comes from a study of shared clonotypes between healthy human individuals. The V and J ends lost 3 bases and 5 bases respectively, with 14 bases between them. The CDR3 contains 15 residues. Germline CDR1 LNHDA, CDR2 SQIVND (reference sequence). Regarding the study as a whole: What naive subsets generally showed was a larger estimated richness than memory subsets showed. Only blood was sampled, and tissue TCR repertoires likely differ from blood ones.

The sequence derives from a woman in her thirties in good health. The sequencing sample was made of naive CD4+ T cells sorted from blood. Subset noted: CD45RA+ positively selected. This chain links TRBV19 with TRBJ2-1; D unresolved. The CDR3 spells CASSMGGRLHNEQFF. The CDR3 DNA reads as TGTGCCAGTAGTATGGGTGGCAGGCTACACAATGAGCAGTTCTTC.